These T cell receptor beta chains were read from a single sample in a study of identical twins. In TCRdb, the 5' RACE reads were re-called with MiXCR into one record per CDR3 protein. The sample has approximately 220,000 distinct CDR3 sequences, less than 9.5% seen once. The sequenced material came from memory (CD45RO+) T cells sorted from blood. These receptors all stem from a woman aged 18-29 years in good health. Both conserved end residues are part of each CDR3. A D gene is named only where the DNA matches it firmly. Rows may omit the clone size; those that give it use once, few, many or a size class.

CDR3aa	CDR3nt	v_gene	j_gene	abundance	d_gene
CASSLGIGGETQYF	TGTGCCAGCAGTTTGGGAATCGGGGGAGAGACCCAGTACTTC	TRBV12-3/TRBV12-4	TRBJ2-5	many	NA
CASSLGYLGTTDTQYF	TGTGCCAGCAGCCTAGGGTATCTGGGAACCACAGATACGCAGTATTTT	TRBV5-6	TRBJ2-3	NA	NA
CASSLLAGQGGEKLFF	TGCGCCAGCAGCCTGTTGGCGGGACAGGGTGGCGAAAAACTGTTTTTT	TRBV5-1	TRBJ1-4	few	TRBD1
CSASGDEQFF	TGCAGTGCTAGTGGGGATGAGCAGTTCTTC	TRBV20-1	TRBJ2-1	few	NA
CASSLVGRGYGYTF	TGTGCCAGCAGCTTAGTAGGACGGGGGTATGGCTACACCTTC	TRBV7-9	TRBJ1-2	few	NA
CASSLRGLANQPQHF	TGTGCCAGCAGCCTCAGGGGGTTAGCAAATCAGCCCCAGCATTTT	TRBV6-1	TRBJ1-5	NA	TRBD1
CASSLGSGRGAGNQPQHF	TGTGCCAGCAGCTTGGGTTCTGGGAGGGGCGCGGGCAATCAGCCCCAGCATTTT	TRBV5-5	TRBJ1-5	few	NA
CASSDREGEKLFF	TGTGCCAGCAGTGACAGGGAGGGCGAAAAACTGTTTTTT	TRBV25-1	TRBJ1-4	few	NA
CASSLKSGGQSSYEQYF	TGTGCCAGCAGCTTAAAGTCTGGGGGACAAAGCTCCTACGAGCAGTACTTC	TRBV7-2	TRBJ2-7	few	NA
CASSGDHTDTQYF	TGCGCCAGCAGCGGGGACCACACAGATACGCAGTATTTT	TRBV5-1	TRBJ2-3	many	NA
CASSLQGVDTEAFF	TGCGCCAGCAGCTTACAGGGGGTAGACACTGAAGCTTTCTTT	TRBV5-1	TRBJ1-1	NA	TRBD1
CASRAGLGGYNEQFF	TGTGCCAGCAGGGCGGGATTGGGTGGCTACAATGAGCAGTTCTTC	TRBV3-1	TRBJ2-1	few	NA
CASSTGAGANNEQFF	TGTGCCAGCAGCACCGGCGCGGGAGCGAACAATGAGCAGTTCTTC	TRBV5-4	TRBJ2-1	NA	TRBD2
CASSLATGTPGGYGYTF	TGTGCCAGCAGCTTAGCCACCGGGACGCCCGGAGGGTATGGCTACACCTTC	TRBV7-9	TRBJ1-2	many	NA
CASSTRQGSGANVLTF	TGCGCCAGCAGCACCCGACAGGGCTCTGGGGCCAACGTCCTGACTTTC	TRBV5-1	TRBJ2-6	NA	TRBD1
CASSFTDYGYTF	TGTGCCAGCAGTTTTACAGACTATGGCTACACCTTC	TRBV12-3/TRBV12-4	TRBJ1-2	NA	NA
CSARPDRDSPQHF	TGCAGTGCTAGACCGGACAGGGATTCGCCCCAGCATTTT	TRBV20-1	TRBJ1-5	NA	TRBD1